Shown below are 9 T cell receptor beta chains from a single sample sequenced in a study of T cells in Graves' hyperthyroidism and ophthalmopathy (dated by TCRdb to the late 2010s). Library preparation used multiplex PCR. TCRdb records Illumina HiSeq 2000 as the sequencer. Amplification of TCR beta CDR3 regions was carried out from RNA transcripts. For the first round of RT-PCR on the TCR CDR3, the HTBI primer set was used together with the Qiagen OneStep RT-PCR kit. The raw public data were reprocessed by TCRdb itself: fastp quality trimming at Q25, MiXCR clonotype calling, in-frame beta chains only. Under each unique CDR3 protein, matching rows form one entry showing the most common genes and DNA. The sample has about 740,000 distinct CDR3 sequences on record, 14% of them singletons. The ten largest clones take up about 10% of the sample. The specimen sequenced was blood. These receptors all stem from a woman in her late teens or twenties with Graves' hyperthyroidism.

V usage is TRBV4-2 and J usage is TRBJ2-7, with TRBD2 matching over 8 bases. CDR1 is LGHNA and CDR2 is YNFKEQ in the germline V gene. The CDR3 extends over 17 amino acids. V gave up 0 bases and J gave up 2 bases; unmatched junction bases: 9. Here the CDR3 reads CASSQDLSGIGPYEQYF. DNA of the CDR3: TGTGCCAGCAGCCAAGATCTTAGCGGGATAGGTCCCTACGAGCAGTACTTC.

Concerning this clonotype: A read error may explain this, as a much larger clone is one base away. This rearrangement joins TRBV16 to TRBJ1-2, with D perhaps matching TRBD1 (5 bases). This CDR3 region has 16 residues. Germline V gene lookup returns CDR1 KGHSY and CDR2 FQNENV. The CDR3 nucleotides read TGTGCCGGCAGCCAATACTCCCAACAGGCTGGCTATGGCTACACCTTC. Its protein product is CAGSQYSQQAGYGYTF.

This clonotype was counted ten times or more. This chain uses TRBV20-1 with TRBJ2-7, with D hard to call. CDR3 length equals 13 residues. The V end lost 3 bases, the J end lost 6 bases, and 15 bases lay between the germline ends. Germline CDR1 reads DFQATT; CDR2 reads SNEGSKA (reference sequence). CDR3 amino acids: CSARSRAVAEQYF. CDR3 nucleotides: TGCAGTGCTAGGAGTAGGGCGGTCGCCGAGCAGTACTTC.

This clonotype has only a few counts. The rearrangement uses TRBV12-3 or TRBV12-4 and TRBJ2-2; D may be TRBD1 or TRBD2 (5 bases each). With 6 bases removed from V and 1 base from J, the gap between germline ends came to 12 bases. This CDR3 is 15 amino acids long. The CDR3 sequence: CASRRQRGNTGELFF. The CDR3, as DNA: TGTGCCAGCAGACGACAGAGGGGGAACACCGGGGAGCTGTTTTTT.

The chain links TRBV6-1 to TRBJ2-1; 14 nucleotides match TRBD2. From germline, CDR1 is MNHNS and CDR2 SASEGT. V dropped 5 bases and J dropped 8; count of bases not matched to a gene: 5. This CDR3 region has 15 residues. The CDR3 coding sequence is TGTGCCAGCAGTCCAAGGACTAGCGGGAGGTATGAGCAGTTCTTC. Translation gives CASSPRTSGRYEQFF.

This clonotype was counted a few times. The chain employs TRBV7-9 and TRBJ2-1; D possibly corresponds to TRBD2 (5 bases). V was clipped by 3 bases and J by 6 bases, with 12 bases between them. Germline values: CDR1 SEHNR, CDR2 FQNEAQ (reference sequence). There are 14 residues in the CDR3. CDR3 region: CASSLKGGPNEQFF. The CDR3 DNA is TGTGCCAGCAGCTTGAAAGGAGGCCCCAATGAGCAGTTCTTC. Full variable domain (rest looked up from reference TRBV7-9 and TRBJ2-1): DTGVSQNPRHKITKRGQNVTFRCDPISEHNRLYWYRQTLGQGPEFLTYFQNEAQLEKSRLLSDRFSAERPKGSFSTLEIQRTEQGDSAMYLCASSLKGGPNEQFFGPGTRLTVL.

This clonotype was counted at least ten times. This rearrangement joins TRBV11-3 to TRBJ2-7; D is ambiguous. Germline V gene data show CDR1 as SGHNT and CDR2 as YENEEA. The ends were cut back, 6 bases at V and 3 bases at J, with 12 bases in the middle. The CDR3 has 13 residues. This CDR3 reads CASSRNGYYEQYF. CDR3 nucleotide sequence: TGTGCCAGCAGTCGAAACGGGTACTACGAGCAGTACTTC.

The CDR3 DNA reads as TGTGCCAGCAGCGCGGGGACAGGGGGCGCCTACGAGCAGTACTTC. It translates to CASSAGTGGAYEQYF. The genes are TRBV13 and TRBJ2-7; 12 bases fit TRBD1. Unmatched junction bases numbered 4, after V lost 5 bases and J lost 2 bases. CDR3 length: 15 amino acids. Germline V gene sequence: CDR1 PRHDT, CDR2 FYEKMQ (reference sequence).

The chain employs TRBV5-1 and TRBJ2-7; 10 nucleotides match TRBD2. V was clipped by 0 bases and J by 4 bases; unmatched bases: 10. CDR3 length: 17 residues. Germline lookup yields CDR1 SGHRS and CDR2 YFSETQ. The CDR3 loop is CASSLALAGGFIYEQYF. As DNA, the CDR3 is TGCGCCAGCAGCTTGGCTTTAGCGGGAGGTTTTATTTACGAGCAGTACTTC.